The sample holds a few counts of the clone carrying this T cell receptor beta chain. The V end lost 2 bases, the J end lost 5 bases, and 9 bases lay between the germline ends. The V gene's germline CDR1 is MNHEY and CDR2 SMNVEV (reference sequence). The CDR3 totals 14 residues. The source of the sample is a study of cytomegalovirus exposure and HLA in healthy donors. Both 60 Vbeta primers and 13 Jbeta primers went into the PCR. Measured with immunoSEQ multiplex PCR; TCRdb has only the in-frame clones, and not every one. The sample records around 140,000 clones, about 74% being singletons. Sequencing was performed on PBMCs. This chain links TRBV27 with TRBJ1-4; D is unresolved. The TCR was taken from a woman aged 55-69 years in good health and CMV-seronegative. CDR3 in amino acids: CASSLLGKNEKLFF. CDR3 bases: TGTGCCAGCAGTTTACTGGGCAAGAATGAAAAACTGTTTTTT.